This TCR beta chain was retrieved from a study of T cell responses to AZD1222 COVID-19 vaccine. The germline V gene encodes CDR1 SNHLY and CDR2 FYNNEI. This CDR3 has 15 residues. Trimming pared 1 base from V and 0 bases from J, leaving 9 bases between. Sequencing was performed with immunoSEQ multiplex PCR; in TCRdb, only in-frame clones are kept and a portion is missing. The sample contains 180,000 or so clones, approximately 92% of which appear only once. The study, taken as a whole, reports: It was only after the peak T cell response that any repertoires were sampled. Females outnumbered males among donors, who were mostly white British; clonal diversity was possibly underestimated. Two AZD1222 administrations were followed by greater Spike-specific TCR breadth and depth.

With regard to this clone: Antigen specificity is unknown.

The V call is TRBV2, the J call TRBJ1-1; D is ambiguous. Source: peripheral blood, taken on day 0 of AZD1222 vaccination. The receptor was derived from an adult in good health. CDR3 nucleotides: TGTGCCAGCAGTGAAGAGGAGCAAATGAACACTGAAGCTTTCTTT. Its translation is CASSEEEQMNTEAFF.